These 26 T cell receptor beta chains originate from one sample sequenced in a study of early T cells in non-severe SARS-CoV-2 infection. Using its own MiXCR run on the 5' RACE reads, TCRdb lists one record per CDR3 protein. The sample carries about 50,000 distinct CDR3 sequences, around a tenth recorded once. The sequenced material came from whole blood. These receptor sequences come from an adult who was a healthcare worker with PCR-confirmed SARS-CoV-2 infection or an uninfected control (not recorded which).

The V call is TRBV9, the J call TRBJ2-1, with 11 bases aligning to TRBD2. Trimming cost V 3 bases and J 8 bases; bases outside gene matches: 10. This CDR3 is 16 amino acids long. CDR1 and CDR2 from the germline V gene are SGDLS and YYNGEE. The DNA of the CDR3 is TGTGCCAGCAGCGCCCAGTTTAGCGGGAGGGTCCATGAGCAGTTCTTC. Amino acid sequence: CASSAQFSGRVHEQFF.

This clonotype was seen a few times. The chain uses TRBV7-2 and TRBJ2-1, with D maybe TRBD1 (5 bases). CDR3 size: 12 residues. Germline CDR1 SGHTA, CDR2 FQGNSA. V was pared by 6 bases and J by 12 bases, with 15 bases between. The CDR3 here is CASSPLGVGQFF. The CDR3, as DNA: TGTGCCAGCAGTCCGCTAGGGGTCGGGCAGTTCTTC.

The chain links TRBV12-2 to TRBJ1-5; no check of the table's D call, TRBD1, against the DNA was made. TRBV12-2 is reported as a pseudogene. The CDR3 is 16 residues long. The CDR3 DNA follows: TGTGCAAGTCGCGCCCCCGGGACAGGGGGGGATCAGCCCCAGCATTTT. It translates to CASRAPGTGGDQPQHF.

This clonotype was picked up a small number of times. The CDR3, as DNA: TGTGCCAGCAGCCAAGGCCTCACAGGGGGCGCCGATCCTAGCACAGATACGCAGTATTTT. It codes for CASSQGLTGGADPSTDTQYF. This chain uses TRBV3-2 with TRBJ2-3; the table's D call, TRBD1, was not checked against the DNA. TRBV3-2 is noted as a pseudogene. This CDR3 spans 20 amino acids.

This clonotype has at least ten counts. CDR3 sequence reads: CASSYNANTGELFF. The CDR3 DNA follows: TGCGCCAGCAGCTACAACGCGAACACCGGGGAGCTGTTTTTT. This rearrangement joins TRBV5-1 to TRBJ2-2; D not resolved. This CDR3 region has 14 residues. V dropped 3 bases and J dropped 0 bases, with 6 bases sitting between them. Germline CDR1 SGHRS, CDR2 YFSETQ.

The J gene is TRBJ2-7, the V gene TRBV12-3 or TRBV12-4; D ambiguous. V was shortened by 5 bases and J by 5 bases, with 10 bases between the two germline ends. The length of the CDR3 is 12 residues. The CDR3 DNA sequence: TGTGCCAGCAGTAGCAGCGCCCACGAGCAGTACTTC. It codes for CASSSSAHEQYF.

This clonotype was counted ten times or more. The gene calls are TRBV7-2 and TRBJ2-1; 13 positions match TRBD2. V shed 3 bases, J shed 4 bases, and the junction held 6 bases outside the gene matches. This CDR3 is 17 amino acids long. CDR1 and CDR2 from the germline V gene are SGHTA and FQGNSA. CDR3 region: CASSFVGTSGKYNEQFF. The CDR3 DNA follows: TGTGCCAGCAGCTTCGTCGGGACTAGCGGGAAATACAATGAGCAGTTCTTC.

The chain carries TRBV7-2 and TRBJ2-7, with no clear D. Trimming left V 4 bases short and J 5 bases short, with 15 bases between. Germline V gene data show CDR1 as SGHTA and CDR2 as FQGNSA. The CDR3 has 14 residues. The CDR3 sequence is CASSSRRRINEQYF. DNA for the CDR3: TGTGCCAGCAGCTCCCGACGGCGTATTAACGAGCAGTACTTC.

This clonotype was counted a few times. The chain links TRBV12-2 to TRBJ1-1. TRBV12-2 is shown as a pseudogene. This CDR3 has 14 amino acids. Here the CDR3 DNA reads TGTGCAAGTCGCTTAGAGCATGTGGGGACTGAAGCTTTCTTT. Translated, it gives CASRLEHVGTEAFF.

This clonotype was seen ten or more times. This chain's CDR3 is CASSRRTDTQYF. The CDR3 nucleotides are TGTGCCAGCAGCCGCCGCACAGATACGCAGTATTTT. The chain has TRBV7-2 and TRBJ2-3; D call uncertain. V was trimmed by 5 bases and J by 1 base, leaving 4 bases between them. The CDR3 runs 12 residues. CDR1 is SGHTA and CDR2 is FQGNSA in the germline V gene.

There are a few counts of this clonotype. The chain recombines TRBV29-1 with TRBJ1-1, with D maybe TRBD1 (6 bases). The CDR3 runs to 12 residues. The ends were cut back, 4 bases at V and 7 bases at J, with 13 bases in the middle. The germline V gene encodes CDR1 SQVTM and CDR2 ANQGSEA. The CDR3 loop is CSVAPGGHEAFF. Here the CDR3 DNA reads TGCAGCGTTGCCCCCGGGGGACATGAAGCTTTCTTT.

This clonotype was recorded at least ten times. The chain recombines TRBV28 with TRBJ2-5; weak D call: TRBD2 (6 bases). V gave up 8 bases and J gave up 4 bases, with 20 bases separating them. Germline V gives CDR1 MDHEN, CDR2 SYDVKM. The CDR3 has 15 residues. For the CDR3, the DNA is TGTGCCAGCCTTAGCTCTGGGGCCGGGGGAGAGACCCAGTACTTC. This sequence encodes CASLSSGAGGETQYF.

The chain has TRBV20-1 and TRBJ2-7; D ambiguous. The CDR3 covers 14 residues. V lost 0 bases to trimming and J lost 0 bases, with 9 bases between them. Looked up from germline, CDR1 is DFQATT and CDR2 is SNEGSKA (reference sequence). CDR3: CSAREPGHSYEQYF. The CDR3 DNA follows: TGCAGTGCTAGAGAGCCAGGTCACTCCTACGAGCAGTACTTC.

This clonotype was counted at least ten times. The rearrangement links TRBV9 to TRBJ1-5; possibly TRBD1 for D (6 bases). CDR1 and CDR2 (germline): SGDLS, YYNGEE. The CDR3 has 14 residues. Trimming took off 4 bases at V and 4 bases at J, with 12 bases between the two ends. This CDR3 is CASSPGTPNQPQHF. CDR3 DNA: TGTGCCAGCAGCCCGGGGACACCTAATCAGCCCCAGCATTTT.

Ten or more counts support this clonotype. V gene TRBV7-2 combines with J gene TRBJ2-7, with D perhaps matching TRBD2 (6 bases). Trimming shortened V by 1 base and J by 12 bases, and 10 bases separated the two germline ends. Per germline, CDR1 SGHTA and CDR2 FQGNSA. This CDR3 is built from 11 residues. In DNA, the CDR3 is TGTGCCAGCAGCTTAGGCCGGGACTCGTACTTC. Protein: CASSLGRDSYF.

The DNA for the CDR3 is TGCAGTGCTAGACTGACAGGGGGGCAGTACTTC. It specifies CSARLTGGQYF. The V and J genes are TRBV20-1 and TRBJ2-7; 9 nucleotides agree with TRBD1. The CDR3 is 11 residues long. The V and J ends lost 2 bases and 9 bases, in that order; junction bases with no gene match: 2. Germline values: CDR1 DFQATT, CDR2 SNEGSKA (reference sequence).

This clonotype was seen many times. The chain combines TRBV6-5 with TRBJ1-3, with 7 bases fitting TRBD1. With 2 bases clipped from V and 0 bases from J, the junction kept 7 bases outside the gene matches. CDR3 length equals 17 residues. Germline lookup yields CDR1 MNHEY and CDR2 SVGAGI. The CDR3 DNA reads as TGTGCCAGCAGTTACACCGGGGGACAGAGCTCTGGAAACACCATATATTTT. Translating it yields CASSYTGGQSSGNTIYF.

The table lists this clonotype with many counts. The DNA for the CDR3 is TGTGCCAGCAGCTTAGATGGGGGCTATAATTCACCCCTCCACTTT. The encoded protein is CASSLDGGYNSPLHF. The chain joins TRBV7-6 to TRBJ1-6; tentatively, D is TRBD1 (5 bases). The CDR3 has 15 residues. Germline CDR1 is SGHVS and CDR2 is FNYEAQ. Trimming took off 1 base at V and 3 bases at J, with 7 bases between the two ends.

The rearrangement links TRBV7-3 to TRBJ2-7, with D uncertain. V was clipped by 2 bases and J by 6 bases, with 26 bases between them. The CDR3 sequence is 18 residues long. The germline V gene has CDR1 SGHTA and CDR2 FQGTGA. The CDR3 loop is CASSLVAPGSTSPSEQYF. The CDR3 region has the DNA TGTGCCAGCAGCTTAGTCGCCCCCGGGTCCACCTCCCCCTCCGAGCAGTACTTC.

There are many counts of this clonotype. V is TRBV24-1 and J is TRBJ2-1; D remains unclear. The V gene lost 2 bases and the J gene lost 11 bases, with 9 bases spanning the gap. Germline V gene sequence: CDR1 KGHDR, CDR2 SFDVKD. The CDR3 contains 12 residues. The CDR3 spells CATSDSLQKQFF. CDR3 in DNA: TGTGCCACCAGTGATTCTTTACAGAAGCAGTTCTTC.

This clonotype has at least ten counts. The rearrangement uses TRBV7-9 and TRBJ1-2; no firm D call. This CDR3 is built from 13 residues. V shed 0 bases and J shed 6 bases, with 8 bases lying between them. CDR1 is SEHNR and CDR2 is FQNEAQ in the germline V gene (reference sequence). CDR3 region: CASSLAGVDGYTF. DNA of the CDR3: TGTGCCAGCAGCTTAGCCGGGGTAGATGGCTACACCTTC.

This clonotype was counted only a few times. The J gene is TRBJ2-5, the V gene TRBV7-6, with TRBD2 matching over 7 bases. The CDR3 consists of 17 residues. V was clipped by 4 bases and J by 4 bases; unmatched bases: 15. Looked up from germline, CDR1 is SGHVS and CDR2 is FNYEAQ. CDR3 nucleotide sequence: TGTGCCAGCAGCTCACGCCCCCCCACTAGCGCCCGAGAGACCCAGTACTTC. It is translated as CASSSRPPTSARETQYF.

Ten or more counts support this clonotype. V gene TRBV18 combines with J gene TRBJ1-2, with D possibly TRBD1 on 5 matching bases. The CDR3 has 13 amino acids. From germline, CDR1 is KGHSH and CDR2 LQKENI. Trimming removed 2 bases from V and 6 bases from J, with 10 bases in between. The CDR3 coding sequence is TGTGCCAGCTCACCAGGAGAGGGGAATGGCTACACCTTC. This encodes CASSPGEGNGYTF.

In its sample, this clonotype was seen many times. The CDR3 bases are TGTGCCAGCAGCTTCGGGGGGTATCCCGCACTGTTTTTT. Translation: CASSFGGYPALFF. The chain employs TRBV7-9 and TRBJ1-4; D may be TRBD1 (5 bases). The CDR3 sequence is 13 residues long. Germline lookup yields CDR1 SEHNR and CDR2 FQNEAQ (reference sequence). V shed 3 bases and J shed 13 bases, with 15 bases lying between them.

This clonotype has more than one count but fewer than ten. The V and J genes are TRBV6-4 and TRBJ1-1; D not certain. Germline V gene sequence: CDR1 MRHNA, CDR2 SNTAGT. The CDR3 length is 15 residues. Trimming shortened V by 6 bases and J by 0 bases, and 14 bases separated the two germline ends. The CDR3 nucleotides are TGTGCCAGCAGGCCCAATCATGGCATGAACACTGAAGCTTTCTTT. Its protein product is CASRPNHGMNTEAFF.

This clonotype showed up just a few times. The gene calls are TRBV6-5 and TRBJ2-7, with 9 bases lining up with TRBD2. Germline CDR1 MNHEY, CDR2 SVGAGI. V shed 2 bases, J shed 0 bases, and the junction held 11 bases outside the gene matches. The CDR3 totals 18 residues. The CDR3 coding sequence is TGTGCCAGCAGTTACGGTCCTAGCGGGGCCAGTTACTCCTACGAGCAGTACTTC. Residues: CASSYGPSGASYSYEQYF.